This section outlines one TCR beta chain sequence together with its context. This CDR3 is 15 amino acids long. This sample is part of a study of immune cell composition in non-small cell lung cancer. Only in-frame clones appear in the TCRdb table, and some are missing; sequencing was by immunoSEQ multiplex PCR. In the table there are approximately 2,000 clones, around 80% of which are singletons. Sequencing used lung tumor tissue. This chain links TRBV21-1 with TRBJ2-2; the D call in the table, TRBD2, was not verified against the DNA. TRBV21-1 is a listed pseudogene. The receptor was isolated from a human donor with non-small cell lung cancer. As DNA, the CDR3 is TGTGCCAACCATGGGACTAGCGGCAACACCGGGGAGCTGTTTTTT. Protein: CANHGTSGNTGELFF.